This is a list of T cell receptor beta chains from one sample in a study of blood T cell repertoires in COVID-19. Measured with immunoSEQ multiplex PCR; TCRdb has only the in-frame clones, and not every one. The repertoire includes around 250,000 clones, 70% to 90% of them detected once, and under 5.5% sits in the top ten. Sequencing was carried out using peripheral blood. All receptors come from a man between 60 and 70 years old who had recovered from COVID-19. Each CDR3 is given without its conserved first and last residue.

V,CDR3
TRBV13,ASSLRGDSYEQY
TRBV15,ATSRYGQSLNIQY
TRBV28,ASRKAVNTGELF
TRBV5-1,ASRTGTGNNEQF
TRBV10-3,AISDGQGADTQY
TRBV5-1,ASSLDPAGETQY
TRBV2,ASRTTSTDTQY
TRBV5-1,ASSWGQGGTEAF
TRBV5-1,ASSLGTGALEEQY
TRBV10-2,ASSPAGVADTQY
TRBV18,ASSTKRQPASTEAF
TRBV5-1,ASSAGTGIYGYT